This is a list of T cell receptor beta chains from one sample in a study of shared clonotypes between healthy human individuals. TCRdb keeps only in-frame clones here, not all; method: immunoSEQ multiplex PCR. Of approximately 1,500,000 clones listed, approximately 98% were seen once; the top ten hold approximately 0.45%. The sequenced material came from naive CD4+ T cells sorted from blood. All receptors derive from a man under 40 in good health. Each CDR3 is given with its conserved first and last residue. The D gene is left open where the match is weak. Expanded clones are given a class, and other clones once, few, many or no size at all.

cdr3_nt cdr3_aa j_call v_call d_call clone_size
TGCGCCAGCAGCCCTCAGGAGGGCAATGAGCAGTTCTTC CASSPQEGNEQFF TRBJ2-1 TRBV5-1 NA NA
TGTGCCAGCAGTCCGCGACTAGCGGGAGGCCCCAGGTCGTTCTTC CASSPRLAGGPRSFF TRBJ2-1 TRBV27 TRBD2 NA
TGTGCCAGCTCATCCGGGACTAGCGGGAGATACAATGAGCAGTTCTTC CASSSGTSGRYNEQFF TRBJ2-1 TRBV18 TRBD2 once
TGTGCCAGCAGCTTGGCCTCAGTCGAGCAGTACTTC CASSLASVEQYF TRBJ2-7 TRBV5-4 NA NA
TGTGCCAGTAGTATGTATGGGGGTTCTATCTCGAGCTCCTACAATGAGCAGTTCTTC CASSMYGGSISSSYNEQFF TRBJ2-1 TRBV19 NA NA
TGTGCCAGCAGCCTGGGGGTAAGTCCCTACGAGCAGTACTTC CASSLGVSPYEQYF TRBJ2-7 TRBV5-5 NA NA
TGCGCCAGCAGCCGGTGTCACAGGGACAGGGATGTTGGGACCCAGTACTTC CASSRCHRDRDVGTQYF TRBJ2-5 TRBV10-1 TRBD1 NA
TGTGCCAGCAGTTTGGCCCCGACAGGGGGTAGCTCCTACGAGCAGTACTTC CASSLAPTGGSSYEQYF TRBJ2-7 TRBV28 TRBD1 NA
TGTGCCAGCAGCTTGTTTAAAGGGACAGATAGCACAGATACGCAGTATTTT CASSLFKGTDSTDTQYF TRBJ2-3 TRBV5-4 TRBD1 NA
TGTGCCAGCAGCGATCCCCGGAGGGCCTACGAGCAGTACTTC CASSDPRRAYEQYF TRBJ2-7 TRBV5-4 NA once
TGTGCTAGTGGTTGGGACAGGGAAGTTAGAGAAAAACTGTTTTTT CASGWDREVREKLFF TRBJ1-4 TRBV12-5 TRBD1 NA
TGTGCCACACGGAACAGTCCCCTCGAGCAGTACTTC CATRNSPLEQYF TRBJ2-7 TRBV6-1 NA NA
TGTGCCAGCAGGGAAACTATGGACAATGAGCAGTTCTTC CASRETMDNEQFF TRBJ2-1 TRBV2 NA NA
TGTGCCAGCAGCTTACCGGGGGTCACTGAAGCTTTCTTT CASSLPGVTEAFF TRBJ1-1 TRBV7-2 NA NA
TGTGCCAGCAGTGCCCGGAGGATGGGTTATGGCGAGCAGTACTTC CASSARRMGYGEQYF TRBJ2-7 TRBV6-5 NA NA
TGCGCCAGCAGTGGAACTACAGGGACGCGTGGTTTCTTT CASSGTTGTRGFF TRBJ1-1 TRBV5-1 NA NA
TGTGCCAGCAGTCCGGGACTAGCGGGGGAGACCGGGGAGCTGTTTTTT CASSPGLAGETGELFF TRBJ2-2 TRBV7-9 TRBD2 NA
TGTGCCAGCAAATCCGGGACAGGAGAGTCCCGGCAGTACTTC CASKSGTGESRQYF TRBJ2-7 TRBV19 TRBD1 NA
TGCAGCGCCGGAGGACAGGGGGCTGGGGCTGAAGCTTTCTTT CSAGGQGAGAEAFF TRBJ1-1 TRBV29-1 TRBD1 NA
TGCGCCAGCAGCACTGCCAGGGGTATGTCAGATACGCAGTATTTT CASSTARGMSDTQYF TRBJ2-3 TRBV5-1 NA NA
TGCAGCGGAGCAGGTACTGAAGCTTTCTTT CSGAGTEAFF TRBJ1-1 TRBV29-1 NA NA
TGTGCCAGTATGGACAGGGGCTATGGCTACACCTTC CASMDRGYGYTF TRBJ1-2 TRBV19 TRBD1 NA
TGTGCCAGCAGTAAACAGGGCCCAGATACGCAGTATTTT CASSKQGPDTQYF TRBJ2-3 TRBV6-6 NA NA
TGTGCCAGCATCCCCCGCGGGGACAGGGCCTCCTACGAGCAGTACTTC CASIPRGDRASYEQYF TRBJ2-7 TRBV5-5 TRBD1 NA
TGCGCCAGCAGATGGGACAATCAGCCCCAGCATTTT CASRWDNQPQHF TRBJ1-5 TRBV10-1 NA NA
TGTGCCAGCAGTTCTGGGACAGGGGCTGAAAAACTGTTTTTT CASSSGTGAEKLFF TRBJ1-4 TRBV2 TRBD1 NA
TGTGCCAGCTCACCAGCCGATGAAAAACTGTTTTTT CASSPADEKLFF TRBJ1-4 TRBV18 NA NA
TGTGCCAGTAGTGAAACTAGCAGAGCTAGAACTGAGCAGTACTTC CASSETSRARTEQYF TRBJ2-7 TRBV19 NA NA
TGTGCCTGGGCCGGGACTCCCGACTCCTACGAGCAGTACTTC CAWAGTPDSYEQYF TRBJ2-7 TRBV30 NA NA
TGTGCCAGCTCCACGACAGGGGGTAACACCGGGGAGCTGTTTTTT CASSTTGGNTGELFF TRBJ2-2 TRBV18 TRBD1 NA
TGTGCCAGCAGTGAAGCTAGCGGGGGGTACAATGAGCAGTTCTTC CASSEASGGYNEQFF TRBJ2-1 TRBV6-4 TRBD2 NA
TGTGCCAGCTTCGGGACTCTGGGCCTCCATGTGTCGCAGTATTTT CASFGTLGLHVSQYF TRBJ2-3 TRBV6-5 NA NA
TGTGCCAGCAGCACGACCTCAGGGGCTCGCACAGATACGCAGTATTTT CASSTTSGARTDTQYF TRBJ2-3 TRBV7-6 NA NA
TGTGCCAGCAGCTTGGCCCCGGGACAGGGAGTTCGGGAGCAGTACTTC CASSLAPGQGVREQYF TRBJ2-7 TRBV5-5 TRBD1 NA
TGTGCCAGCAGCCCTCGGCCCGGAAACGAGCAGTACTTC CASSPRPGNEQYF TRBJ2-7 TRBV27 NA NA
TGTGCCAGCAGCTTGGGGACTAGCGGGAGTGGAGGAGAGACCCAGTACTTC CASSLGTSGSGGETQYF TRBJ2-5 TRBV5-4 TRBD2 once
TGTGCCAGCAGCTTAGTCGGTATCGGGGGAGCCGTTTATGAGCAGTTCTTC CASSLVGIGGAVYEQFF TRBJ2-1 TRBV7-3 NA NA
TGTGCCAGCAGCGTCCAGGGGAACTACGAGCAGTACTTC CASSVQGNYEQYF TRBJ2-7 TRBV9 NA NA
TGTGCCAGTAGTATAGGAGTAGCGGGAGTACGGGAGCAGTACTTC CASSIGVAGVREQYF TRBJ2-7 TRBV19 TRBD2 NA
TGTGCCAGCAGCTTAAGGGGGAGGGGGCAGTTCGAGCAGTACTTC CASSLRGRGQFEQYF TRBJ2-7 TRBV7-2 NA NA
TGCGCCAGCAGTCTAGACCACTACGAGCAGTACTTC CASSLDHYEQYF TRBJ2-7 TRBV5-1 NA NA
TGTGCCAGCAGCTTGGTTGGGGGGTACGGCGCTAATGAAAAACTGTTTTTT CASSLVGGYGANEKLFF TRBJ1-4 TRBV7-8 NA NA
TGTGCCAGCAGCCAGAGAAGCTCCTACAATGAGCAGTTCTTC CASSQRSSYNEQFF TRBJ2-1 TRBV5-4 NA NA
TGTGCCAGCAGCCCCCGACAGGATAACTATGGCTACACCTTC CASSPRQDNYGYTF TRBJ1-2 TRBV5-8 NA NA
TGTGCCAGCAGCCCGGCTCAGGGGAATGAAAAACTGTTTTTT CASSPAQGNEKLFF TRBJ1-4 TRBV11-2 NA NA
TGTGCCAGCAGCTTACCCGGGACTGAAGAGACCCAGTACTTC CASSLPGTEETQYF TRBJ2-5 TRBV11-3 NA NA
TGTGCCAGCTCACCGAGTCTCACCCCCACTGAAGCTTTCTTT CASSPSLTPTEAFF TRBJ1-1 TRBV18 NA NA
TGTGTCAGAGTCGCCACTAAGGCCTCCTACGAGCAGTACTTC CVRVATKASYEQYF TRBJ2-7 TRBV6-4 NA NA
TGTGCCAGCGGCCCCCCTTTAGGGGAGCTGTTTTTT CASGPPLGELFF TRBJ2-2 TRBV7-9 NA once
TGCGCCAGCAGCTTAGTTCATAGGACAGCCCAGGCAGACTATGGCTACACCTTC CASSLVHRTAQADYGYTF TRBJ1-2 TRBV5-1 NA once